These 15 T cell receptor beta chains were all obtained from the same sample, sequenced in a study of response to subunit inactivated influenza vaccine. From the RT-PCR reads, TCRdb called clonotypes with MiXCR, one entry per CDR3 protein. This table has about 520,000 distinct CDR3 sequences, about 25% appearing once. Source: CD4+ T cells sorted from PBMCs, taken about 5 days after vaccination. All receptors derive from a man over 45 who received an inactivated influenza vaccine.

The V call is TRBV20-1, the J call TRBJ1-4; tentatively, D is TRBD1 (5 bases). CDR3 length: 14 amino acids. Germline V lookup: CDR1 DFQATT, CDR2 SNEGSKA (reference sequence). Trimming pared 8 bases from V and 7 bases from J, leaving 20 bases between. CDR3 in DNA: TGCAGTACTGGGAGCGGGGCAGAAGGTGAAAAACTGTTTTTT. Translated, it gives CSTGSGAEGEKLFF.

About this clonotype itself: A much larger clonotype is one base distant, so this may be a read error. The chain carries TRBV6-1 and TRBJ2-2; TRBD2 matches 9 bases. The CDR3 sequence is 15 residues long. With 5 bases clipped from V and 5 bases from J, the junction kept 6 bases outside the gene matches. In germline, CDR1 is MNHNS, CDR2 SASEGT. The CDR3 protein is CASSKTSGITGELFF. The CDR3 nucleotides read TGTGCCAGCAGTAAGACTAGCGGTATTACCGGGGAGCTGTTTTTT.

V is TRBV18 and J is TRBJ1-2, with TRBD1 as a possible D gene (5 bases). With 3 bases removed from V and 5 bases from J, the gap between germline ends came to 13 bases. Germline CDR1 is KGHSH and CDR2 is LQKENI. The CDR3 extends over 14 amino acids. The CDR3 loop is CASSPGANQYGYTF. CDR3 DNA sequence: TGTGCCAGCTCACCTGGGGCGAATCAGTATGGCTACACCTTC.

This chain links TRBV7-3 with TRBJ2-2; unclear D gene. Between the trimmed V and J ends, which lost 2 bases and 3 bases, there was a span of 7 bases. Germline CDR1 SGHTA, CDR2 FQGTGA. CDR3 length equals 14 residues. The CDR3 protein is CASSLHRDTGELFF. DNA of the CDR3: TGTGCCAGCAGCTTACATCGGGACACCGGGGAGCTGTTTTTT.

This clonotype was seen ten or more times. The rearrangement uses TRBV18 and TRBJ2-5; D perhaps matches TRBD2 (6 bases). V lost 8 bases to trimming and J lost 2 bases, with 12 bases between them. The CDR3 is made up of 13 amino acids. Per the germline V gene, CDR1 is KGHSH and CDR2 is LQKENI. The CDR3 DNA sequence: TGTGCCAGCAGCCCCGGGACTCAAGAGACCCAGTACTTC. It encodes CASSPGTQETQYF.

This clonotype was recorded a few times. This chain connects TRBV24-1 to TRBJ2-5, with 8 bases matching TRBD1. Losses at the gene ends were 4 bases for V and 0 bases for J; bases not matched to a gene: 3. Germline V gene lookup returns CDR1 KGHDR and CDR2 SFDVKD. CDR3 length: 15 amino acids. The CDR3 bases are TGTGCCACCAGTGAACAGGACAGGGACCAAGAGACCCAGTACTTC. This gives the protein CATSEQDRDQETQYF.

V usage is TRBV5-1 and J usage is TRBJ1-1, with a tentative D call TRBD1 (6 bases). Germline V gives CDR1 SGHRS, CDR2 YFSETQ. Trimming left V 0 bases short and J 4 bases short, with 19 bases between. The CDR3 runs 17 residues. The CDR3 nucleotides read TGCGCCAGCAGCTTGGGCCTATTTTACAGGGAACCCACTGAAGCTTTCTTT. This encodes CASSLGLFYREPTEAFF.

This chain uses TRBV5-1 with TRBJ2-2; D gene uncertain. CDR3 length: 15 residues. In germline, CDR1 is SGHRS, CDR2 YFSETQ. The V and J ends lost 0 bases and 6 bases respectively, with 12 bases between them. This CDR3 is CASSLEEYWPGELFF. CDR3 bases: TGCGCCAGCAGCTTGGAAGAGTATTGGCCCGGGGAGCTGTTTTTT. Filled out from reference TRBV5-1 and TRBJ2-2, the complete variable domain reads KAGVTQTPRYLIKTRGQQVTLSCSPISGHRSVSWYQQTPGQGLQFLFEYFSETQRNKGNFPGRFSGRQFSNSRSEMNVSTLELGDSALYLCASSLEEYWPGELFFGEGSRLTVL.

The gene calls are TRBV20-1 and TRBJ2-2; D unclear. The CDR3 loop spans 14 amino acids. V lost 3 bases to trimming and J lost 1 base, with 9 bases between them. Germline V gives CDR1 DFQATT, CDR2 SNEGSKA (reference sequence). The CDR3 DNA is TGCAGTGCTAGTTATAGCAAGAACACCGGGGAGCTGTTTTTT. This sequence encodes CSASYSKNTGELFF.

The chain joins TRBV4-3 to TRBJ2-7; D might be TRBD1 or TRBD2, each matching 6 bases. The CDR3 is 15 residues long. V was shortened by 0 bases and J by 4 bases, with 13 bases between the two germline ends. Germline V gives CDR1 LGHNA, CDR2 YSLEER. The CDR3 reads CASSQEIKGGYEQYF. For the CDR3, the DNA is TGCGCCAGCAGCCAAGAAATTAAGGGGGGATACGAGCAGTACTTC.

This clonotype was seen a few times. This chain connects TRBV20-1 to TRBJ1-5; tentatively, D is TRBD1 (5 bases). V was trimmed by 1 base and J by 1 base, leaving 11 bases between them. Germline V gene lookup returns CDR1 DFQATT and CDR2 SNEGSKA (reference sequence). This CDR3 region has 15 residues. The chain's CDR3 is CSARVPAGSNQPQHF. Written as DNA, the CDR3 is TGCAGTGCTAGAGTCCCGGCAGGGAGCAATCAGCCCCAGCATTTT.

This clonotype appeared many times. The J gene is TRBJ1-6, the V gene TRBV7-9; TRBD1 matches at 7 bases. Trimming took 6 bases from V and 3 from J; bases not matched to a gene: 2. Germline CDR1 SEHNR, CDR2 FQNEAQ (reference sequence). CDR3 length: 14 amino acids. CDR3 bases: TGTGCCAGCAGGACAGGGAACTATAATTCACCCCTCCACTTT. The encoded protein is CASRTGNYNSPLHF.

Ten or more counts support this clonotype. V gene TRBV5-1 combines with J gene TRBJ2-2, with 8 bases that match TRBD1. The J segment lost 3 bases and the V segment lost 0 bases, leaving 1 base of the junction unmatched. This CDR3 spans 15 amino acids. CDR1 is SGHRS, CDR2 YFSETQ, per germline. The CDR3 loop reads CASSLAGGDTGELFF. The CDR3 DNA reads as TGCGCCAGCAGCTTGGCAGGGGGCGACACCGGGGAGCTGTTTTTT.

This clonotype has more than one count but fewer than ten. Mismatch with germline at one junction end may stem from a read error. The chain couples TRBV5-1 to TRBJ1-2, with D possibly being TRBD1 (6 bases). The CDR3 extends over 15 amino acids. CDR1 is SGHRS and CDR2 is YFSETQ in the germline V gene. CDR3 DNA sequence: TGCGCCAGCAGCCCCGACAGGATTTCTAAGTATGGCTACACCTTC. Its protein product is CASSPDRISKYGYTF.

The chain has TRBV4-3 and TRBJ2-1; the D gene is possibly TRBD1 (5 bases). CDR3 length equals 15 residues. Germline V gene data show CDR1 as LGHNA and CDR2 as YSLEER. V lost 6 bases, J lost 4 bases, and 16 bases lay in between. The CDR3 here is CASSWSRALYNEQFF. The CDR3, as DNA: TGCGCCAGCAGTTGGTCCAGGGCTCTATACAATGAGCAGTTCTTC.